This TCR beta chain was retrieved from a study of T cells after yellow fever vaccination. Across the study: Libraries from low-cell-number fractions were prepared with the SMART-Seq v4 Ultra Low Input RNA kit.

TCRdb itself ran the 5' RACE reads through MiXCR, one entry per CDR3 protein. The data contain 250,000 to 400,000 distinct CDR3 sequences, roughly 4.3% of them seen just once; the ten biggest clones take up roughly a fifth. The CDR3 runs 14 residues. Germline CDR1 is SGHTA and CDR2 is FQGTGA. V shed 4 bases and J 9 bases; nucleotides not matched to a gene: 7. This clonotype was counted between two and nine times. This sequence joins TRBV7-3 and TRBJ2-3, with 10 positions matching TRBD2. Source: PBMCs, taken 15 days after the yellow fever booster vaccination. The clonotype comes from a man younger than 35 who received the YFV17D yellow fever vaccine. The CDR3 nucleotides read TGTGCCAGCAGCTCTAGCGGGGGTTGGTCGACGCAGTATTTT. Its protein is CASSSSGGWSTQYF.